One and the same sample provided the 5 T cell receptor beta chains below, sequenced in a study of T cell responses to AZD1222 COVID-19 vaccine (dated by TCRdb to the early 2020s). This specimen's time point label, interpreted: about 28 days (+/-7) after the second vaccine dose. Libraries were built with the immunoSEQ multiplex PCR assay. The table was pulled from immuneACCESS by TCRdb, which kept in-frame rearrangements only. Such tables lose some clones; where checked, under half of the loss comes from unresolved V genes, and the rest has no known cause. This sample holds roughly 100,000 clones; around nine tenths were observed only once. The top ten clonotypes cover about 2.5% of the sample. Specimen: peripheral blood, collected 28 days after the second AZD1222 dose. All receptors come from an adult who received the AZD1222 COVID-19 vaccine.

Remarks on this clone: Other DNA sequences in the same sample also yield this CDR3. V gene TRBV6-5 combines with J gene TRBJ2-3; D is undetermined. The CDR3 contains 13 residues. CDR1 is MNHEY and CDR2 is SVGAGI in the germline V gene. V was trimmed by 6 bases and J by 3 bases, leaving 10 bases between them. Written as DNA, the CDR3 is TGTGCCAGCAGCCTAGGTCGAACAGATACGCAGTATTTT. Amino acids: CASSLGRTDTQYF.

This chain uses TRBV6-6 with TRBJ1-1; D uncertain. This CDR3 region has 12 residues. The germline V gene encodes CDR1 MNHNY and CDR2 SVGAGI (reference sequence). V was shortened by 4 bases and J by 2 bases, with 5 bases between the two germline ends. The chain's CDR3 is CASSSGNTEAFF. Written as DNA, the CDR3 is TGTGCCAGCAGTTCCGGAAACACTGAAGCTTTCTTT.

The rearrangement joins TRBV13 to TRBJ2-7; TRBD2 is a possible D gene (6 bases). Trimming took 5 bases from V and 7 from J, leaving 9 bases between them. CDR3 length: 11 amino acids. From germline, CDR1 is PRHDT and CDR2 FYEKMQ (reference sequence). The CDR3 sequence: CASSQDYEQYF. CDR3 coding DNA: TGTGCCAGCAGCCAGGACTATGAGCAGTACTTC.

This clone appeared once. The CDR3 here is CASSLGAPQDQPQHF. As DNA, the CDR3 is TGTGCCAGCAGCTTAGGGGCCCCTCAAGATCAGCCCCAGCATTTT. The V gene is TRBV7-9, the J gene TRBJ1-5; D unclear. Trimming took off 1 base at V and 5 bases at J, with 12 bases between the two ends. CDR3 size: 15 residues. CDR1 SEHNR and CDR2 FQNEAQ come from the germline V gene (reference sequence).

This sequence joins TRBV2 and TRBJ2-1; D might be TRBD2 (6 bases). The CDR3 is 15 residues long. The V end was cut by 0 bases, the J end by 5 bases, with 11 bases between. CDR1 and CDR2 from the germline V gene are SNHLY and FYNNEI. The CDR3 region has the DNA TGTGCCAGCAGTGAAGCGCGGACTACCAACAATGAGCAGTTCTTC. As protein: CASSEARTTNNEQFF.